This entry features one TCR beta chain sequence. Its specificity is not known. Some clones are missing from TCRdb's copy, which holds only in-frame ones; the method was immunoSEQ multiplex PCR. Of roughly 390,000 clones listed, more than 85% are singletons. The data belong to a study of Ad26.COV2.S vaccination and SARS-CoV-2 variants. Study findings and constraints: Assessments of TCR breadth and depth may have underestimated the total T cell responses.

This CDR3 spans 13 amino acids. The V gene's germline CDR1 is DFQATT and CDR2 SNEGSKA (reference sequence). The V end lost 3 bases, the J end lost 4 bases, and 9 bases lay between the germline ends. Treatment reported: some 20 received Ad26.COV2.S at low or high dose, single or two shots; 5 received placebo; per-sample allocation not given. On day 63 after the first injection, vaccine and placebo recipients gave samples. An Ad26 vector that expressed Wuhan-strain SARS-CoV-2 spike constituted the vaccine. The specimen was peripheral blood, collected in a trial of Ad26.COV2.S vaccine versus placebo. The clonotype originates from a person aged 18-65 years who received the Ad26.COV2.S COVID-19 vaccine or a placebo. The chain links TRBV20-1 to TRBJ1-4, with no clear D. The DNA for the CDR3 is TGCAGTGCTAGTGGGCAGTATAATGAAAAACTGTTTTTT. Residues: CSASGQYNEKLFF.